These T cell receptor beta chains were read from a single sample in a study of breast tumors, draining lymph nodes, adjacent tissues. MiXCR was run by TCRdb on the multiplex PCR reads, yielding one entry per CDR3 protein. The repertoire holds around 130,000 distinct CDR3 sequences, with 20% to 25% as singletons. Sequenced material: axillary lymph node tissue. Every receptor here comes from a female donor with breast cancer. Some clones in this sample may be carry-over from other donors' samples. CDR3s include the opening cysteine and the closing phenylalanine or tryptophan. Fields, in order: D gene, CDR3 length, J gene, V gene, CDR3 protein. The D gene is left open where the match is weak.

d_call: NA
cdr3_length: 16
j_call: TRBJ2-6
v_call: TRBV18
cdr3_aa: CASSPGQLSGANVLTF

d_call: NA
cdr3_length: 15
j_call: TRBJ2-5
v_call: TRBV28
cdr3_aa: CASSPPEGARETQYF

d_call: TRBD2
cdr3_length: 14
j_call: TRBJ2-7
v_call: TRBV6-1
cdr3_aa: CASKGTSGAYEQYF

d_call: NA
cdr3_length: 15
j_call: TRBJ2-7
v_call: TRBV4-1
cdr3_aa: CASSQEARPSYEQYF

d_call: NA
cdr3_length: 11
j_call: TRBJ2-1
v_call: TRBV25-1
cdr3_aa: CATDEYNEQFF

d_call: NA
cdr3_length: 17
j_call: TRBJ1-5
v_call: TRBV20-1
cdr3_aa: CSARDQGGREVYQPQHF

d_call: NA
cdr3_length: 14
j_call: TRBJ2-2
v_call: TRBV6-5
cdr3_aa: CASSYSGVFGELFF

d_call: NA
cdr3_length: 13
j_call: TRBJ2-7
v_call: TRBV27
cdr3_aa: CASSFGGPGEQYF

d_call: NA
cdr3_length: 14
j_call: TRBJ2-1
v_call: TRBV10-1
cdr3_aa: CASSEMRSINEQFF

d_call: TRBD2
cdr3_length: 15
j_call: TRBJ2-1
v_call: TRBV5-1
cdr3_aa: CASSLALAGLGEQFF

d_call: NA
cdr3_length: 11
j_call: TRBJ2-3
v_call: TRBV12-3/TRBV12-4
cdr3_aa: CASSFGDTQYF

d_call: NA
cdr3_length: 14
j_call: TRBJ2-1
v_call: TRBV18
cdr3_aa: CASSPPVSANEQFF

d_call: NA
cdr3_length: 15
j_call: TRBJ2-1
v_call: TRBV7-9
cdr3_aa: CASSLGGPLYNEQFF

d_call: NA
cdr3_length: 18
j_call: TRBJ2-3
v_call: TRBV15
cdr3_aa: CATSRYRTTRGGTDTQYF

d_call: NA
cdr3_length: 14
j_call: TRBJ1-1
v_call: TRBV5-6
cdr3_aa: CASSLVPGNTEAFF

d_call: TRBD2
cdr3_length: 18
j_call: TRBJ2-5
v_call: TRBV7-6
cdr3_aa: CASSPSGGSTTFHETQYF

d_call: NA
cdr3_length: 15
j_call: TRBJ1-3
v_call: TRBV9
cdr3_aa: CASSVAYSSGNTIYF

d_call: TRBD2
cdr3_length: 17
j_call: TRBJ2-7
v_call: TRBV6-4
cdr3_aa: CASSDPDWGRASYEQYF

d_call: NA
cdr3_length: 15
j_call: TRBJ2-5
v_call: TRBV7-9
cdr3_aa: CASSGGAGTQETQYF

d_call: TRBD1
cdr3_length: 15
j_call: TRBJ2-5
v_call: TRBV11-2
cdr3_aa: CASSLEGTGEETQYF

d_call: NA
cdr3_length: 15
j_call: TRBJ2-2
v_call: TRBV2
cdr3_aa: CASSGGHGNTGELFF

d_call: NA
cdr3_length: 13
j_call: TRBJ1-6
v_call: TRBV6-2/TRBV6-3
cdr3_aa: CASRGNYNPPLHF

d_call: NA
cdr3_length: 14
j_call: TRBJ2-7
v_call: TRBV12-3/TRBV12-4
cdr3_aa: CASSLGGPSYEQYF

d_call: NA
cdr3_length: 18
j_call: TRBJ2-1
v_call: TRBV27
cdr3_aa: CASSQVPPGYGIRDEQFF

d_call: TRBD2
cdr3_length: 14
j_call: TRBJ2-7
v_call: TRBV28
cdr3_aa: CASSPRGVSYEQYF

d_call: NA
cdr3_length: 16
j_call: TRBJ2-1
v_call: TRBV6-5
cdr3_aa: CASALHLFGSYNEQFF

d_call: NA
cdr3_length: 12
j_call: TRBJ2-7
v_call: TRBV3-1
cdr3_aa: CASSHRLYEQYF

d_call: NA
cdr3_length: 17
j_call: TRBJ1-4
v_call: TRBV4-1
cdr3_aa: CASSQESGSGGGEKLFF

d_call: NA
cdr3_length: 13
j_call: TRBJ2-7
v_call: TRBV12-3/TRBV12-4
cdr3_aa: CASSWIGKHEQYF

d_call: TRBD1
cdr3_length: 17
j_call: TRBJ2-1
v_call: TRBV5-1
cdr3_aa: CASAGGSGTGGFGEQFF

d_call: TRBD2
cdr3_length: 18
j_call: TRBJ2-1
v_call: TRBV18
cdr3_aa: CASSPPGTSESSGNEQFF

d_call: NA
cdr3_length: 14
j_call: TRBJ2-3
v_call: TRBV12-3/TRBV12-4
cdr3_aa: CASSIGAGADTQYF

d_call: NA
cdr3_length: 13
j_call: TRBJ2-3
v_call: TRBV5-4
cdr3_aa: CASSLDSPDTQYF

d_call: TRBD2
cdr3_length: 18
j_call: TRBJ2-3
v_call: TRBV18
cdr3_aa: CASSPGLAGGYSTDTQYF

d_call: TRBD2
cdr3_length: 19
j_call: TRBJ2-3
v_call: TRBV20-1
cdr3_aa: CSPRGTSGRAGRGTDTQYF

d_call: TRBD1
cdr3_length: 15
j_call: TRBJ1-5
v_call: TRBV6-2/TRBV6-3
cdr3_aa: CASSQGERSNQPQHF

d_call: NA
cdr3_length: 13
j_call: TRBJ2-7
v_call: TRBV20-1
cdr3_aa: CSAGSPRTYEQYF

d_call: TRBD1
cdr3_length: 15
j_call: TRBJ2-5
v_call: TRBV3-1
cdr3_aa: CASSQWDRRGETQYF

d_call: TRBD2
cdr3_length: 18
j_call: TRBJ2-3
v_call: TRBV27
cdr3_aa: CASSLLGRLAGVPDTQYF

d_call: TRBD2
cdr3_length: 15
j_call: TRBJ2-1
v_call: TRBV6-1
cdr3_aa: CASSKEGGSGNEQFF

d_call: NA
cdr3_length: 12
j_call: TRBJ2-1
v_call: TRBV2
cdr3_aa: CASSDNNLWQFF

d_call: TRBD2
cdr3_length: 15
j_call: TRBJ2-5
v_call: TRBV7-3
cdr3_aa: CASSLSGGAQETQYF

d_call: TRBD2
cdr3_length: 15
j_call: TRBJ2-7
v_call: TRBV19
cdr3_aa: CASSITTSANYEQYF

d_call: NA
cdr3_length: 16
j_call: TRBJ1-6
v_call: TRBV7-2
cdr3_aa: CASSPLRTVGSSRLHF

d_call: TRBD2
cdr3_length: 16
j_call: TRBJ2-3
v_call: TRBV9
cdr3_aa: CASSVGPSGSTDTQYF